Listed below are T cell receptor beta chains from one sample, sequenced in a study of cytomegalovirus exposure and HLA in healthy donors. The protocol was immunoSEQ multiplex PCR, while the TCRdb copy is restricted to in-frame clones and leaves out a portion. The table has 100,000 to 120,000 clones, more than 9.5% seen once; the top ten hold around 16%. Sequencing was carried out using PBMCs. All receptors come from a middle-aged man in good health and CMV-seropositive. The conserved cysteine and the conserved F or W are not part of the CDR3 here. A D gene is named only where the DNA matches it firmly.

V gene,D gene,J gene,CDR3 protein
TRBV18,-,TRBJ1-1,ASSLSAGVSTEAF
TRBV19,TRBD1,-,ASQLGTGDYEQY
TRBV18,TRBD1,TRBJ1-4,ASSPGQGNEKLF
TRBV4-1,TRBD2,TRBJ2-1,ASSQRLAGGQF
TRBV27,TRBD1,TRBJ2-5,ASYATGARRKTQY
TRBV7-2,TRBD2,TRBJ2-3,ASSARLAGSTDTQY
TRBV4-1,-,TRBJ1-1,ASRGIWRGDTEAF
TRBV5-1,-,TRBJ2-2,ASSLDAGTGELF
TRBV9,-,TRBJ1-3,ASSPTHTGAGNTIY
TRBV2,TRBD1,TRBJ2-3,ASSVQGATDTQY
TRBV19,TRBD1,TRBJ1-2,ASSTRDRENYGYT
TRBV9,-,TRBJ1-2,ASSVDGVYGYT
TRBV9,-,TRBJ1-2,ASRSWPEANYGYT
TRBV15,-,TRBJ2-7,ATSRDRSYEQY
TRBV6-5,TRBD2,TRBJ2-1,ASSYGTSGPWF
TRBV6-5,-,TRBJ1-2,ASSYGQGTGYT
TRBV5-6,-,TRBJ1-1,ASSLVWGLNTEAF
TRBV10-3,-,TRBJ2-1,AIAPTVTEQF
TRBV11-3,TRBD1,TRBJ1-5,ASSTNSGTDDHSNQPQH
TRBV18,-,TRBJ2-5,ASSPPSGQETQY
TRBV4-1,-,TRBJ2-5,ASSHGRGETQY
TRBV28,-,TRBJ1-4,ASSQFATNEKLF
TRBV7-2,-,TRBJ1-2,ASSFGANYGYT
TRBV19,TRBD1,TRBJ1-1,ASSSPETGDTEAF
TRBV7-2,TRBD1,TRBJ1-3,ASRQGGGNTIY
TRBV5-6,-,TRBJ1-5,ASSYGGGGYGAQH
TRBV6-1,-,TRBJ2-3,ASSSMRSTDTQY
TRBV6-8,TRBD2,TRBJ2-2,ASRGAGGNTGELF
TRBV6-5,-,TRBJ1-1,ASSYSIVQDTEAF
TRBV7-7,-,TRBJ1-5,ASISQVGQPQH
TRBV6-4,TRBD1,TRBJ1-2,ASSDSLGADREDYGYT
TRBV27,TRBD2,TRBJ2-2,ASSLRRERGELF
TRBV4-2,-,TRBJ1-4,ASSEGEGDYDEKLF
TRBV7-9,TRBD1,TRBJ1-2,ASSARQGHGYT
TRBV6-5,-,TRBJ2-1,ASGITGSGEQF
TRBV27,TRBD1,TRBJ2-1,AISAPGQGFSEQF
TRBV10-2,TRBD2,TRBJ2-7,ASSGPVFGGTSSYEQY
TRBV10-3,TRBD2,TRBJ2-1,AISESLMGGRDEQF
TRBV5-6,-,TRBJ1-1,ASSPTWGGTEAF
TRBV5-1,TRBD2,TRBJ2-7,ASSLTSGSFRYEQY
TRBV10-1,-,TRBJ1-1,ASSVNSNTEAF
TRBV13,TRBD1,TRBJ2-7,ASSHRDRGSYEQY
TRBV5-1,-,TRBJ2-7,ASSLTGTPSYEQY
TRBV5-4,TRBD2,TRBJ2-2,ASRPFLAANTGELF
TRBV6-5,-,TRBJ2-7,ASSSTPQGYEQY
TRBV28,-,TRBJ2-2,AALAVNTGELF
TRBV25-1,TRBD2,TRBJ2-7,ASRASGGSSYEQY
TRBV10-1,TRBD2,TRBJ2-3,ASSESQREGPDTQY
TRBV27,TRBD1,TRBJ2-5,ASSLRGRGETQY
TRBV6-5,-,TRBJ2-7,ASSYSESDGAQQY
TRBV6-5,TRBD1,TRBJ1-2,ASSYAGQGRNGYT
TRBV18,-,TRBJ2-3,ASSPQYSDTQY